Listed below are T cell receptor beta chains from one sample, sequenced in a study of blood T cells in healthy people across ages. TCRdb re-analysed the 5' RACE reads in MiXCR, keeping a single row per CDR3 protein. The sample holds around 1,600,000 distinct CDR3 sequences, approximately 43% seen once. Specimen: blood. The receptors derive from a woman between 18 and 29 years old in good health. Each CDR3 is given with its conserved first and last residue. D genes are given only for firm matches.

TRBV6-6	NA	TRBJ1-2	CASSGGPSDYTF
TRBV30	TRBD2	TRBJ2-4	CAGGGAKNIQYF
TRBV6-2/TRBV6-3	NA	TRBJ1-2	CASSYLGQSGYTF
TRBV7-2	TRBD1	TRBJ1-4	CASSLDRGLNEKLFF
TRBV10-3	NA	TRBJ2-3	CAISSPSGGSDTQYF
TRBV27	TRBD1	TRBJ2-4	CASSFQGDRNIQYF
TRBV7-2	NA	TRBJ2-3	CASSLTMLLNTDTQYF
TRBV7-2	NA	TRBJ2-1	CASTRQNGYNEQFF
TRBV9	NA	TRBJ2-1	CASSVARANEQFF
TRBV20-1	NA	TRBJ2-5	CSATRDGAGQETQYF
TRBV12-3/TRBV12-4	NA	NA	CASRGRGSSYNEQYF
TRBV11-2	NA	TRBJ1-2	CASSPGRAGWYTF
TRBV20-1	NA	TRBJ2-1	CSARDTSRAYNEQFF
TRBV6-4	NA	NA	CASSAYPSSYNEQYF
TRBV7-2	NA	TRBJ1-1	CASSLSAGLVNTEAFF
TRBV6-2/TRBV6-3	TRBD2	TRBJ2-1	CASSYLSGTNEQFF
TRBV11-2	TRBD2	TRBJ2-7	CASSLFLAGDSYEQYF
TRBV20-1	NA	TRBJ2-3	CSASFGGPGSTQYF
TRBV6-1	TRBD1	TRBJ1-1	CASIGSDRRWEGTEAFF
TRBV13	TRBD2	TRBJ2-5	CASSLEGSSGSTEQYF
TRBV18	NA	TRBJ1-1	CASSPPGARTNTEAFF
TRBV15	NA	TRBJ1-3	CATEAGSSGNTIYF
TRBV7-9	NA	TRBJ1-1	CASSPIGTTANTEAFF